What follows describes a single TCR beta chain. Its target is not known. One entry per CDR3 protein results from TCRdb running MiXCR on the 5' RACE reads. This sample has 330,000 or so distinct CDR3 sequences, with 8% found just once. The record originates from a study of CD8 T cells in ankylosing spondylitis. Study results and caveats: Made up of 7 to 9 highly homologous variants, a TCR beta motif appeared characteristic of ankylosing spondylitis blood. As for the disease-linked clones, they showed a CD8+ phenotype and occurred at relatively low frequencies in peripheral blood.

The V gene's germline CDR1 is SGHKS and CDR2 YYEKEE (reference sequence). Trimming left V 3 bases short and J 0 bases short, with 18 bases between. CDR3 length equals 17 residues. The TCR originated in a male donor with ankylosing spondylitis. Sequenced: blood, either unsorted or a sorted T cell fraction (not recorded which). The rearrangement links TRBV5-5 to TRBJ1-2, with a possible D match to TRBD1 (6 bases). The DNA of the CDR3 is TGTGCCAGCAGCTCTCCCTCGGGGGCCGGTGCTAACTATGGCTACACCTTC. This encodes CASSSPSGAGANYGYTF.